This TCR beta chain comes out of a study of monozygotic twins with inflammatory bowel disease. TCRdb reprocessed the 5' RACE reads and stores each CDR3 protein as one record, lacking DNA. The sample holds more than 300,000 distinct CDR3 sequences. The CDR3 sequence is 16 residues long. CDR1 and CDR2 from the germline V gene are LGHNA and YSLEER. The TCR was taken from a human donor with ulcerative colitis or Crohn's disease, or a healthy co-twin of an affected twin (not recorded which). The chain employs TRBV4-3 and TRBJ2-4. Sequenced material: blood. The CDR3 sequence is CASSQDWVSAKNMQYF.